This T cell receptor beta chain was identified during a study of HIV-infected patients and healthy controls. Study conclusions and caveats: In healthy controls, MAIT alpha CDR3s were common; in HIV+ repertoires, severely depleted.

Whole blood was used without fractionation, so all unsorted peripheral T cells were included. This clonotype was recorded at least ten times. Its antigen remains unidentified. Reverse transcription used around 500 ng RNA and constant-region primers for alpha and beta. Separate chain-specific third strand synthesis with multiplexing indices produced the alpha and beta libraries. TCRdb itself ran the 5' RACE reads through MiXCR, one entry per CDR3 protein. In the table there are about 17,000 distinct CDR3 sequences, 5% to 6.5% of which are singletons. The source of this sequence is an adult in good health. Sample: blood.

The CDR3 nucleotides are TGTGCCAGCAGCTCATTGGGGGGCCGCGGCTACAAAAACATTCAGTACTTC. Amino acids: CASSSLGGRGYKNIQYF. This chain connects TRBV7-2 to TRBJ2-4; D tentatively reads TRBD1 or TRBD2 (6 bases each). This CDR3 is built from 17 residues. Between the trimmed V and J ends, which lost 4 bases and 3 bases, there was a span of 19 bases. Germline V gene sequence: CDR1 SGHTA, CDR2 FQGNSA.